These 21 T cell receptor beta chains were sequenced from one sample in a study of human T cells and chemical hapten exposure. As to time point: pre-sensitization, week 0. Treatment of the sample: therapeutic diphenylcyclopropenone sensitization with weekly scalp DPC. TCRdb ran MiXCR on the RACE reads and lists one entry per CDR3 protein. The profile shows approximately 180,000 distinct CDR3 sequences, nearly 30% of them singletons. The input for sequencing was whole blood, taken in connection with sensitization to the hapten diphenylcyclopropenone (DPC). The receptors were sampled from a woman aged 25 to 39 with alopecia areata. Some clones in this sample may be carry-over from other donors' samples.

The chain has TRBV4-2 and TRBJ1-1, with D possibly TRBD1 on 5 matching bases. Germline CDR1 reads LGHNA; CDR2 reads YNFKEQ. This CDR3 has 15 residues. Trimming removed 1 base from V and 1 base from J, with 10 bases in between. Here the CDR3 reads CASSQAGTSNTEAFF. DNA for the CDR3: TGTGCCAGCAGCCAAGCCGGGACGTCGAACACTGAAGCTTTCTTT.

The CDR3 region is CASSPRQATNEKLFF. The CDR3, as DNA: TGTGCCAGCAGCCCAAGACAGGCCACCAATGAAAAACTGTTTTTT. The rearrangement links TRBV2 to TRBJ1-4, with D perhaps matching TRBD1 (6 bases). With 6 bases removed from V and 5 bases from J, the gap between germline ends came to 16 bases. This CDR3 region has 15 residues. Per the germline V gene, CDR1 is SNHLY and CDR2 is FYNNEI.

This clonotype has only a few counts. The V call is TRBV4-1, the J call TRBJ1-5, with D possibly being TRBD1 (5 bases). The germline V gene encodes CDR1 MGHRA and CDR2 YSYEKL. The V end lost 5 bases, the J end lost 7 bases, and 18 bases lay between the germline ends. The CDR3 is 15 residues long. The CDR3 DNA reads as TGCGCCAGCAGCGCGGGGGGGGGGGTTGAACAGCCCCAGCATTTT. Protein product: CASSAGGGVEQPQHF.

In this sample, this clonotype turned up a few times. V and J are TRBV12-3 or TRBV12-4 and TRBJ2-2, with a tentative D call TRBD2 (6 bases). V lost 3 bases and J lost 5, with 13 bases in between. CDR3 length: 15 residues. CDR3 loop: CASSFVGRGTGELFF. In DNA, the CDR3 is TGTGCCAGCAGTTTTGTCGGGAGAGGAACCGGGGAGCTGTTTTTT.

This clonotype was observed a handful of times. The chain is built from TRBV4-1 and TRBJ2-2, with D uncertain. V was pared by 4 bases and J by 6 bases, with 9 bases between. Germline-derived CDR1 and CDR2 are MGHRA and YSYEKL. This CDR3 contains 13 residues. In DNA form, the CDR3 reads TGCGCCAGCAGCCGAGACCTCCCCGGGGAGCTGTTTTTT. Its protein product is CASSRDLPGELFF.

The chain has TRBV11-3 and TRBJ2-1, with D perhaps given as TRBD1 or TRBD2 (5 bases each). V was clipped by 5 bases and J by 6 bases, with 11 bases between them. Germline CDR1 reads SGHNT; CDR2 reads YENEEA. The CDR3 length is 13 residues. CDR3 region: CASSPGRRNEQFF. Written as DNA, the CDR3 is TGTGCCAGCAGCCCGGGACGGCGCAATGAGCAGTTCTTC.

The gene calls are TRBV28 and TRBJ2-7; 7 nucleotides align to TRBD2. The V and J ends lost 6 bases and 0 bases, in that order; junction bases with no gene match: 8. CDR1 is MDHEN and CDR2 is SYDVKM in the germline V gene. The CDR3 totals 15 residues. For the CDR3, the DNA is TGTGCCAGCAGCCCGAGCGGGAAGAGCTCCTACGAGCAGTACTTC. It yields the protein CASSPSGKSSYEQYF.

In its sample, this clonotype was seen a few times. For the CDR3, the DNA is TGTGCCAGCAGCGTAGTGGGGGAGACTGAAGCTTTCTTT. Protein: CASSVVGETEAFF. The chain employs TRBV9 and TRBJ1-1; a possible D gene is TRBD1 (5 bases). The CDR3 is 13 amino acids. V was trimmed by 0 bases and J by 5 bases, leaving 8 bases between them. Germline V CDR1 and CDR2: SGDLS, YYNGEE. Full variable domain (rest looked up from reference TRBV9 and TRBJ1-1): DSGVTQTPKHLITATGQRVTLRCSPRSGDLSVYWYQQSLDQGLQFLIQYYNGEERAKGNILERFSAQQFPDLHSELNLSSLELGDSALYFCASSVVGETEAFFGQGTRLTVV.

This clonotype has only a few counts. The chain uses TRBV12-3 or TRBV12-4 and TRBJ2-1; unclear D gene. CDR3 size: 13 residues. Trimming shortened V by 3 bases and J by 6 bases, and 9 bases separated the two germline ends. The CDR3 sequence is CASSLISGNEQFF. The CDR3 DNA is TGTGCCAGCAGTTTGATTTCTGGCAATGAGCAGTTCTTC.

This clonotype occurred a few times. The chain recombines TRBV5-1 with TRBJ1-1, with TRBD1 as a possible D gene (5 bases). The CDR3 totals 11 residues. The ends were cut back, 6 bases at V and 3 bases at J, with 6 bases in the middle. Germline values: CDR1 SGHRS, CDR2 YFSETQ. This CDR3 reads CASKQDTEAFF. Here the CDR3 DNA reads TGCGCCAGCAAACAGGACACTGAAGCTTTCTTT.

This clonotype was observed many times. V gene TRBV20-1 combines with J gene TRBJ2-7, with D possibly TRBD2 on 5 matching bases. The CDR3 has 12 residues. V was clipped by 3 bases and J by 5 bases, with 11 bases between them. Germline V gene sequence: CDR1 DFQATT, CDR2 SNEGSKA (reference sequence). This chain's CDR3 is CSASVDFHEQYF. CDR3 nucleotides: TGCAGTGCTAGTGTGGACTTCCACGAGCAGTACTTC.

J is TRBJ1-4 and V is TRBV28; D not resolved. The V gene lost 6 bases and the J gene lost 5 bases, with 10 bases spanning the gap. CDR1 and CDR2 (germline): MDHEN, SYDVKM. The CDR3 contains 13 residues. DNA of the CDR3: TGTGCCAGCAGGTCCGCGTGGAATGAAAAACTGTTTTTT. Translation: CASRSAWNEKLFF.

The CDR3 coding sequence is TGTGCCAGCCGCAGCTCAGATGCGGAAAAACTGTTTTTT. Residues: CASRSSDAEKLFF. The rearrangement uses TRBV4-2 and TRBJ1-4, with D unclear. This CDR3 is built from 13 residues. The V gene lost 8 bases and the J gene lost 8 bases, with 15 bases spanning the gap. CDR1 and CDR2 (germline): LGHNA, YNFKEQ.

J is TRBJ1-1 and V is TRBV10-3; D is unclear. The CDR3 length is 13 residues. Germline V lookup: CDR1 ENHRY, CDR2 SYGVKD. With 6 bases removed from V and 8 bases from J, the gap between germline ends came to 16 bases. Written as DNA, the CDR3 is TGTGCCATCAGGGCCCAGGAGGCTGGAGAAGCTTTCTTT. Translated: CAIRAQEAGEAFF.

The chain has TRBV12-3 or TRBV12-4 and TRBJ1-1; no clear D gene. The CDR3 sequence is 13 residues long. Between the trimmed V and J ends, which lost 3 bases and 5 bases, there was a span of 10 bases. CDR3 DNA sequence: TGTGCCAGCAGTTTCTTAGGAGAGACTGAAGCTTTCTTT. It is translated as CASSFLGETEAFF.

The chain employs TRBV19 and TRBJ2-1; 8 bases match TRBD1. CDR3 length: 15 residues. Per germline, CDR1 LNHDA and CDR2 SQIVND (reference sequence). V gave up 6 bases and J gave up 6 bases; unmatched junction bases: 10. CDR3 in amino acids: CASRTGALTGNEQFF. The DNA for the CDR3 is TGTGCCAGTAGGACAGGGGCCCTCACAGGCAATGAGCAGTTCTTC. Full variable domain (missing parts from reference TRBV19 and TRBJ2-1): DGGITQSPKYLFRKEGQNVTLSCEQNLNHDAMYWYRQDPGQGLRLIYYSQIVNDFQKGDIAEGYSVSREKKESFPLTVTSAQKNPTAFYLCASRTGALTGNEQFFGPGTRLTVL.

This clonotype came up a few times. V and J are TRBV10-3 and TRBJ2-7; 9 nucleotides agree with TRBD1. The CDR3 loop spans 15 amino acids. Germline V gene data show CDR1 as ENHRY and CDR2 as SYGVKD. V was pared by 6 bases and J by 2 bases, with 8 bases of the junction left unmatched. DNA for the CDR3: TGTGCCATCAGCGATAAGGACAGGGGAACCTACGAGCAGTACTTC. Its protein is CAISDKDRGTYEQYF.

The chain links TRBV6-6 to TRBJ2-3; 9 positions agree with TRBD1. The CDR3 contains 15 residues. Germline V gene sequence: CDR1 MNHNY, CDR2 SVGAGI (reference sequence). With 5 bases clipped from V and 7 bases from J, the junction kept 10 bases outside the gene matches. The CDR3 sequence is CASSSSGTGSHTQYF. The CDR3 region has the DNA TGTGCCAGCAGTAGTTCCGGGACAGGGTCACATACGCAGTATTTT.

This clonotype was detected only a few times. The chain carries TRBV10-3 and TRBJ2-7; TRBD1 aligns across 8 bases. Germline V gene lookup returns CDR1 ENHRY and CDR2 SYGVKD. This CDR3 contains 14 residues. V lost 6 bases and J lost 6; bases outside the gene matches: 10. The DNA for the CDR3 is TGTGCCATCAGGGGGGGACAGGTACCGGCCGAGCAGTACTTC. This translates into CAIRGGQVPAEQYF.

The chain employs TRBV3-1 and TRBJ2-1; D is unclear. Germline CDR1 reads LGHDT; CDR2 reads YNNKEL (reference sequence). V was pared by 4 bases and J by 7 bases, with 5 bases between. The CDR3 is 11 residues long. CDR3 sequence (DNA): TGTGCCAGCAGCCTAGAAAATGAGCAGTTCTTC. Protein product: CASSLENEQFF.

This rearrangement joins TRBV6-6 to TRBJ2-1; D is possibly TRBD2 (7 bases). Trimming pared 5 bases from V and 4 bases from J, leaving 27 bases between. Germline-derived CDR1 and CDR2 are MNHNY and SVGAGI (reference sequence). The CDR3 is 19 amino acids. The DNA for the CDR3 is TGTGCCAGCAGTAAAGGAGGGGCTTTGGGGGGGGCGCTTTACAATGAGCAGTTCTTC. Its translation: CASSKGGALGGALYNEQFF.